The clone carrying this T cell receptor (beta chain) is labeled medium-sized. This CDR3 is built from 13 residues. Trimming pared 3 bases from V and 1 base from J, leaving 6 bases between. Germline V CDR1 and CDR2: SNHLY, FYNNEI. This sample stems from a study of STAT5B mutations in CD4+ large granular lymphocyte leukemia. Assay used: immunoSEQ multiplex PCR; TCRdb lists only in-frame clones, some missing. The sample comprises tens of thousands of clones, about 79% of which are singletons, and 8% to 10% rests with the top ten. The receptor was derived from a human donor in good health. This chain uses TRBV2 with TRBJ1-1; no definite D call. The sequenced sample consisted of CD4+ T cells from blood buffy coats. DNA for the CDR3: TGTGCCAGCAGTGAGATGGAGAACACTGAAGCTTTCTTT. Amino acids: CASSEMENTEAFF.